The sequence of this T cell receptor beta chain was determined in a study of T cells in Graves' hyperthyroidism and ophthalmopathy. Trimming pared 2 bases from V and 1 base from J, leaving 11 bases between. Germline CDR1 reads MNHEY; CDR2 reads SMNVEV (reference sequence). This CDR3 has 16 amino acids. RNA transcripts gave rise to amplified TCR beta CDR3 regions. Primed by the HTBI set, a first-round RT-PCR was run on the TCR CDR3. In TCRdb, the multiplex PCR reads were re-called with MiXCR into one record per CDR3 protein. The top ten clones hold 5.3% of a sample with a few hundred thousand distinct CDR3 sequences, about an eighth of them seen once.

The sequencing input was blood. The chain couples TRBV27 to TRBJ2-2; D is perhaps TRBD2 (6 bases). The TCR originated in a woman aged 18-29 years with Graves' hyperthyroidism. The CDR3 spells CASSLTGLMNTGELFF. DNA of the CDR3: TGTGCCAGCAGTTTAACGGGACTCATGAACACCGGGGAGCTGTTTTTT.